This T cell receptor (beta chain) was obtained from a study of blood T cells in healthy people across ages. General study results and limits: In older individuals, TCR beta diversity per million T cells was lower, falling roughly linearly with age. Diversity of TCR beta correlated strongly with naive T cell percentage.

Trimming left V 3 bases short and J 4 bases short, with 12 bases between. The CDR3 totals 14 residues. Germline CDR1 SEHNR, CDR2 FQNEAQ (reference sequence). At least 6 million PBMCs were isolated per sample. A J-beta primer mix and a sample-barcoded 5' primer were used in a second PCR of roughly 6 to 12 cycles. All samples yielded 2.5 million or more CDR3-containing paired-end reads. TCRdb analysed the 5' RACE reads with MiXCR anew, one entry per CDR3 protein. The sample has roughly 1.9 million distinct CDR3 sequences, approximately 40% seen once. This clonotype came up a few times. The antigen is undetermined.

The sequencing sample was made of blood. The receptor comes from a human donor in good health. The rearrangement joins TRBV7-9 to TRBJ1-2; D uncertain. The CDR3 DNA follows: TGTGCCAGCAGCTTTTCGGACGGCCTCTATGGCTACACCTTC. This sequence encodes CASSFSDGLYGYTF.